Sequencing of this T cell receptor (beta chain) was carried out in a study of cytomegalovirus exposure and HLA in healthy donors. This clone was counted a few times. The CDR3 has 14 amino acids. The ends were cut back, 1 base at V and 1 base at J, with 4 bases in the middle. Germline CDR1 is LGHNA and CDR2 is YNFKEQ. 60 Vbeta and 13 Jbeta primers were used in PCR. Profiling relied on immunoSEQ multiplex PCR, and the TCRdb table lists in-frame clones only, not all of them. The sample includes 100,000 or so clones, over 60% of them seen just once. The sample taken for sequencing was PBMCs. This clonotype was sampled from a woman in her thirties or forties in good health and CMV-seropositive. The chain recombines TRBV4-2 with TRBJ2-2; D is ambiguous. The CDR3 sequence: CASSQGLNTGELFF. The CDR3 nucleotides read TGTGCCAGCAGCCAAGGTCTGAACACCGGGGAGCTGTTTTTT.